This TCR beta chain emerged from a study of vaccination and CD4 T cells after COVID-19. As for the study in general: A median of around 70 days (range 14 to 241) separated dose two from the taking of post-vaccine samples. Study results and limitations: Spike mono-reactivity held for 304 of 307 vaccine-specific clones in convalescent patients. Median numbers of SARS-CoV-2-reactive clonotypes increased from approximately 23 to 38 (not a significant change).

To note about this clonotype: Its specificity is not known.

The treatment was: approximately 9-day PBMC culture with coronavirus spike peptide pools or control peptides (ViraFEST assay). This CDR3 has 16 residues. From germline, CDR1 is KGHDR and CDR2 SFDVKD. The germline V and J ends were trimmed by 3 bases and 3 bases, with 14 bases remaining between them. CD4+ T cells that had been cultured provided DNA sequenced with the Oncomine TCR Beta short-read assay. From CD4+ T cells that had been cultured, genomic DNA was extracted. TCRdb fed the PCR reads into MiXCR, producing one record per CDR3 protein. The table includes around 26,000 distinct CDR3 sequences, around 66% detected once.

The sequences come from CD4+ T cells from blood, cultured in vitro, collected after SARS-CoV-2 vaccination. This receptor was identified in a human donor who received a COVID-19 vaccine. The chain is built from TRBV24-1 and TRBJ1-5, with a possible D match to TRBD1 (5 bases). CDR3 bases: TGTGCCACCAGTGATACTGACGGGGACTCCAATCAGCCCCAGCATTTT. It yields the protein CATSDTDGDSNQPQHF.